Listed here are 24 T cell receptor beta chains from one sample, sequenced in a study of T-cell memory formation after mild COVID-19. TCRdb used MiXCR to reprocess the 5' RACE reads, holding one entry per CDR3 protein. The sample yields about 45,000 distinct CDR3 sequences, more than 7% seen once. The sequencing sample was made of PBMCs or a T cell subset sorted from them (not recorded which). Receptor source: a man aged 18-30 years who had mild COVID-19 (a few samples of this study predate the infection). Cell type and time point are not known.

This clonotype was observed at least ten times. The V and J genes are TRBV11-1 and TRBJ1-5; D call uncertain. Trimming stripped 5 bases from V and 0 bases from J, with 8 bases between. The germline CDR1 and CDR2 sequences are SGHAT and FQDESV (reference sequence). This CDR3 contains 14 residues. The CDR3 bases are TGTGCCAGCAGCCTAGGCGGTAGCAATCAGCCCCAGCATTTT. Amino acids: CASSLGGSNQPQHF.

The chain recombines TRBV7-2 with TRBJ1-2; 8 bases fit TRBD1. V was clipped by 5 bases and J by 8 bases; unmatched bases: 10. This CDR3 spans 14 amino acids. Per germline, CDR1 SGHTA and CDR2 FQGNSA. The CDR3 bases are TGTGCCAGCAGCCCGCAGGGGGCCGGGCAGGGCTACACCTTC. This sequence encodes CASSPQGAGQGYTF.

The V call is TRBV20-1, the J call TRBJ2-3; 8 bases fit TRBD2. V lost 0 bases to trimming and J lost 3 bases; unmatched junction nucleotides: 5. Germline V CDR1 and CDR2: DFQATT, SNEGSKA (reference sequence). The CDR3 contains 15 residues. CDR3 DNA sequence: TGCAGTGCTAGAGATGTACAGCGGGGGACAGATACGCAGTATTTT. It yields the protein CSARDVQRGTDTQYF.

The rearrangement links TRBV7-2 to TRBJ2-7, with D possibly being TRBD1 or TRBD2 (6 bases each). The CDR3 runs to 14 residues. The V and J ends lost 5 bases and 1 base respectively, with 12 bases between them. CDR1 is SGHTA, CDR2 FQGNSA, per germline. CDR3 sequence reads: CASSPGATSYEQYF. The DNA of the CDR3 is TGTGCCAGCAGCCCGGGGGCCACGTCCTACGAGCAGTACTTC.

In this sample, this clonotype turned up a few times. The V call is TRBV6-5, the J call TRBJ2-2; 8 bases align to TRBD1. Germline CDR1 MNHEY, CDR2 SVGAGI. Trimming removed 5 bases from V and 3 bases from J; junction bases left unmatched: 8. The CDR3 runs 16 residues. In nucleotides, the CDR3 is TGTGCCAGCAGTGACCCTGACAGGGGTTACACCGGGGAGCTGTTTTTT. Protein sequence: CASSDPDRGYTGELFF.

This clonotype was seen a few times. V gene TRBV7-3 combines with J gene TRBJ1-1; D is unresolved. The CDR3 has 13 residues. Trimming stripped 5 bases from V and 4 bases from J, with 11 bases between. Looked up from germline, CDR1 is SGHTA and CDR2 is FQGTGA. CDR3 sequence (DNA): TGTGCCAGCAGCGACGTAGGTCCCACTGAAGCTTTCTTT. This encodes CASSDVGPTEAFF.

This clonotype was picked up a small number of times. The chain combines TRBV28 with TRBJ2-3; TRBD2 agrees at 9 bases. The V gene end was trimmed by 6 bases and the J gene end by 4 bases; junction bases not matched to a gene: 8. The CDR3 extends over 15 amino acids. Germline lookup yields CDR1 MDHEN and CDR2 SYDVKM. The CDR3 reads CASSAGGARPDTQYF. The CDR3 nucleotides read TGTGCCAGCAGCGCGGGGGGGGCCAGACCAGATACGCAGTATTTT.

This clonotype has more than one count but fewer than ten. The chain uses TRBV7-2 and TRBJ2-3, with D unresolved. Germline CDR1 is SGHTA and CDR2 is FQGNSA. The CDR3 spans 11 residues. Between the trimmed V and J ends, which lost 5 bases and 4 bases, there was a span of 4 bases. The CDR3 region is CASSLPDTQYF. The CDR3 coding sequence is TGTGCCAGCAGCCTTCCAGATACGCAGTATTTT.

This clonotype has a count of ten or more. The chain combines TRBV12-3 or TRBV12-4 with TRBJ1-2; D call uncertain. The length of the CDR3 is 13 residues. The germline V and J ends were trimmed by 5 bases and 4 bases, with 11 bases remaining between them. The CDR3 spells CASSPRVAYGYTF. DNA for the CDR3: TGTGCCAGCAGTCCCCGGGTAGCCTATGGCTACACCTTC.

This clonotype was detected only a few times. This rearrangement joins TRBV6-5 to TRBJ1-5; possibly TRBD1 for D (6 bases). The V gene's germline CDR1 is MNHEY and CDR2 SVGAGI. V was clipped by 5 bases and J by 8 bases, with 13 bases between them. The CDR3 covers 13 residues. The CDR3: CASSLGGYKPQHF. As DNA, the CDR3 is TGTGCCAGCAGTCTAGGGGGGTACAAGCCCCAGCATTTT.

This clonotype showed up just a few times. The V gene is TRBV5-1, the J gene TRBJ2-2, with 8 bases lining up with TRBD1. The germline V gene has CDR1 SGHRS and CDR2 YFSETQ. The CDR3 runs to 15 residues. The J segment lost 0 bases and the V segment lost 5 bases, leaving 3 bases of the junction unmatched. CDR3: CASSVDRANTGELFF. The DNA for the CDR3 is TGCGCCAGCAGTGTGGACAGGGCGAACACCGGGGAGCTGTTTTTT.

The chain links TRBV18 to TRBJ1-1; the D gene is possibly TRBD1 (6 bases). Germline lookup yields CDR1 KGHSH and CDR2 LQKENI. The V end was cut by 2 bases, the J end by 1 base, with 11 bases between. This CDR3 contains 15 residues. CDR3 loop: CASSPSGGANTEAFF. CDR3 bases: TGTGCCAGCTCACCATCCGGGGGGGCGAACACTGAAGCTTTCTTT.

This clonotype was picked up many times. The chain uses TRBV6-5 and TRBJ2-1; 7 bases match TRBD2. The germline V gene has CDR1 MNHEY and CDR2 SVGAGI. The CDR3 spans 15 residues. The junction had 9 bases not matched to a gene; V was cut back by 6 bases and J by 4 bases. The CDR3: CASSNLAVSYNEQFF. Written as DNA, the CDR3 is TGTGCCAGCAGCAACCTAGCGGTCAGTTACAATGAGCAGTTCTTC.

J is TRBJ2-1 and V is TRBV5-1; 9 bases agree with TRBD2. This CDR3 comprises 16 residues. CDR1 and CDR2 (germline): SGHRS, YFSETQ. The V segment lost 4 bases and the J segment 10 bases; nucleotides outside the gene matches: 15. Here the CDR3 reads CASSPQSAGGALEQFF. The CDR3 DNA reads as TGCGCCAGCAGCCCCCAGTCGGCGGGGGGGGCATTGGAGCAGTTCTTC.

This clonotype was seen many times. This sequence joins TRBV5-1 and TRBJ2-3, with D maybe TRBD1 (5 bases). The CDR3 totals 15 residues. Germline assignment: CDR1 SGHRS and CDR2 YFSETQ. V shed 0 bases and J shed 2 bases, with 10 bases lying between them. The CDR3 sequence is CASSLGATDTDTQYF. The CDR3 DNA sequence: TGCGCCAGCAGCTTGGGGGCGACAGACACAGATACGCAGTATTTT. The whole variable domain, filled in from reference TRBV5-1 and TRBJ2-3, reads KAGVTQTPRYLIKTRGQQVTLSCSPISGHRSVSWYQQTPGQGLQFLFEYFSETQRNKGNFPGRFSGRQFSNSRSEMNVSTLELGDSALYLCASSLGATDTDTQYFGPGTRLTVL.

This clonotype was observed a handful of times. The gene calls are TRBV6-5 and TRBJ2-3; D gene unclear. V was trimmed by 7 bases and J by 1 base, leaving 18 bases between them. CDR1 is MNHEY and CDR2 is SVGAGI in the germline V gene. CDR3 length equals 16 residues. The CDR3 region is CASNRFGSPRTDTQYF. In nucleotides, the CDR3 is TGTGCCAGCAATCGTTTCGGTTCTCCCCGCACAGATACGCAGTATTTT.

This chain joins TRBV6-1 and TRBJ1-2; D gene uncertain. This CDR3 comprises 14 residues. V lost 6 bases and J lost 4, with 15 bases in between. Germline V gene lookup returns CDR1 MNHNS and CDR2 SASEGT. The CDR3 region is CASSELRQTYGYTF. DNA for the CDR3: TGTGCCAGCAGCGAACTCAGGCAGACCTATGGCTACACCTTC.

This clonotype was seen a handful of times. V is TRBV15 and J is TRBJ1-5; D gene unclear. The CDR3 spans 14 residues. V was pared by 7 bases and J by 3 bases, with 13 bases between. CDR1 LNHNV and CDR2 YYDKDF come from the germline V gene (reference sequence). CDR3 in DNA: TGTGCCACCACCCGGGAGGCCTTCAATCAGCCCCAGCATTTT. Protein sequence: CATTREAFNQPQHF. Filled out from reference TRBV15 and TRBJ1-5, the complete variable domain reads DAMVIQNPRYQVTQFGKPVTLSCSQTLNHNVMYWYQQKSSQAPKLLFHYYDKDFNNEADTPDNFQSRRPNTSFCFLDIRSPGLGDTAMYLCATTREAFNQPQHFGDGTRLSIL.

Ten or more counts support this clonotype. The chain joins TRBV7-9 to TRBJ2-3; D unresolved. Germline loops: CDR1 SEHNR, CDR2 FQNEAQ (reference sequence). V was trimmed by 4 bases and J by 2 bases, leaving 13 bases between them. The CDR3 consists of 15 residues. The CDR3 loop is CASSSRLPVTDTQYF. CDR3 bases: TGTGCCAGCAGCTCCCGACTGCCAGTCACAGATACGCAGTATTTT.

There are a few counts of this clonotype. This sequence joins TRBV3-1 and TRBJ2-2; possibly TRBD1 for D (6 bases). From germline, CDR1 is LGHDT and CDR2 YNNKEL (reference sequence). The CDR3 consists of 13 residues. Trimming shortened V by 6 bases and J by 7 bases, and 12 bases separated the two germline ends. CDR3 sequence: CASRTIGGGELFF. The DNA of the CDR3 is TGTGCCAGCAGGACGATAGGGGGCGGGGAGCTGTTTTTT.

At least ten counts were recorded for this clonotype. The J gene is TRBJ2-7, the V gene TRBV12-3 or TRBV12-4; D is perhaps TRBD2 (6 bases). Trimming left V 5 bases short and J 3 bases short, with 14 bases between. This CDR3 has 14 residues. The CDR3 nucleotides read TGTGCCAGCAGTAAGGGACTCCTAGACTACGAGCAGTACTTC. This translates into CASSKGLLDYEQYF.

This sequence joins TRBV7-2 and TRBJ1-5; tentative D call: TRBD1 (5 bases). Trimming shortened V by 5 bases and J by 5 bases, and 16 bases separated the two germline ends. Per the germline V gene, CDR1 is SGHTA and CDR2 is FQGNSA. This CDR3 has 15 residues. The CDR3 is CASSSSPGVDQPQHF. For the CDR3, the DNA is TGTGCCAGCAGCAGCTCTCCGGGGGTAGATCAGCCCCAGCATTTT.

This chain links TRBV12-3 or TRBV12-4 with TRBJ1-6; no definite D call. Between the trimmed V and J ends, which lost 2 bases and 9 bases, there was a span of 11 bases. This CDR3 is 14 amino acids long. The CDR3 nucleotides are TGTGCCAGCAGTTTAACGGTCGAGGGTTCACCCCTCCACTTT. Protein sequence: CASSLTVEGSPLHF.

The V and J genes are TRBV4-2 and TRBJ2-5, with no clear D. V was trimmed by 2 bases and J by 2 bases, leaving 12 bases between them. Per germline, CDR1 LGHNA and CDR2 YNFKEQ. This CDR3 spans 15 amino acids. The CDR3 region is CASSQLPGPQETQYF. The CDR3 DNA follows: TGTGCCAGCAGCCAACTTCCGGGCCCGCAAGAGACCCAGTACTTC.